The 11 T cell receptor beta chains given below trace back to one sample, sequenced in a study of blood T cells in healthy people across ages. Then a second PCR, running about 6 to 12 cycles, was carried out with a sample-barcoded 5' primer and a J-beta primer mix. TCRdb reprocessed the 5' RACE reads with MiXCR, giving one entry per CDR3 protein. The sample includes around 1,900,000 distinct CDR3 sequences, 30% to 40% of them seen just once. The sample taken for sequencing was blood. The receptors were gathered from a human donor in good health.

The chain joins TRBV12-5 to TRBJ2-5; D might be TRBD1 (5 bases). Gene TRBJ2-7 matches the end of the DNA better, so the J call may be wrong. The CDR3 length is 15 residues. Germline CDR1 LGHNT, CDR2 FRNRAP. The CDR3 reads CASAPQGPPSYEQYF. The CDR3 bases are TGTGCTAGTGCCCCCCAGGGCCCCCCATCATACGAGCAGTACTTC.

The chain couples TRBV10-3 to TRBJ2-7; tentative D call: TRBD1 (5 bases). This CDR3 contains 10 residues. The germline V gene encodes CDR1 ENHRY and CDR2 SYGVKD. The V end lost 11 bases, the J end lost 7 bases, and 12 bases lay between the germline ends. The CDR3 here is CAPPRGEQYF. CDR3 sequence (DNA): TGTGCCCCCCCTAGGGGAGAGCAGTACTTC.

This chain joins TRBV12-3 or TRBV12-4 and TRBJ1-2, with TRBD1 matching over 7 bases. The ends lost 3 bases at V and 4 bases at J; junction bases unmatched: 8. The CDR3 loop spans 15 amino acids. Written as DNA, the CDR3 is TGTGCCAGCAGTTTGGCAGGGGGTAACGGCTATGGCTACACCTTC. Its protein is CASSLAGGNGYGYTF.

The chain links TRBV7-9 to TRBJ2-5, with D perhaps TRBD1 (6 bases). There are 16 residues in the CDR3. From germline, CDR1 is SEHNR and CDR2 FQNEAQ (reference sequence). Trimming took off 1 base at V and 5 bases at J, with 17 bases between the two ends. The CDR3 loop reads CASSLGEGVWGETQYF. Here the CDR3 DNA reads TGTGCCAGCAGCTTAGGAGAGGGGGTCTGGGGCGAGACCCAGTACTTC.

This clonotype was picked up a small number of times. This chain joins TRBV10-3 and TRBJ1-2, with 9 bases fitting TRBD1. CDR1 is ENHRY and CDR2 is SYGVKD in the germline V gene. CDR3 length equals 12 residues. With 0 bases clipped from V and 12 bases from J, the junction kept 2 bases outside the gene matches. CDR3 amino acids: CAISESGTGNTF. The CDR3 bases are TGTGCCATCAGTGAGTCGGGGACAGGGAACACCTTC.

V usage is TRBV27 and J usage is TRBJ2-7; unclear D gene. With 5 bases removed from V and 3 bases from J, the gap between germline ends came to 11 bases. There are 13 residues in the CDR3. The germline CDR1 and CDR2 sequences are MNHEY and SMNVEV (reference sequence). The CDR3 spells CASSHLDGYEQYF. CDR3 coding DNA: TGTGCCAGCAGTCACTTGGACGGCTACGAGCAGTACTTC.

Notes on this clonotype: At one of its ends the junction is not consistent with the germline gene, which may arise from a read error. V gene TRBV9 combines with J gene TRBJ1-2; 8 positions agree with TRBD1. This CDR3 has 15 residues. The germline V gene encodes CDR1 SGDLS and CDR2 YYNGEE. The CDR3 loop reads CTSRVQDRGVHGYTF. The CDR3 DNA sequence: TGTACCAGCAGAGTTCAAGACAGGGGAGTTCATGGCTACACCTTC.

There are a few counts of this clonotype. J is TRBJ2-3 and V is TRBV6-2 or TRBV6-3; D possibly corresponds to TRBD2 (6 bases). The germline V gene encodes CDR1 MNHEY and CDR2 SVGEGT. This CDR3 spans 17 amino acids. The V end lost 4 bases, the J end lost 2 bases, and 19 bases lay between the germline ends. The CDR3 here is CASSLRPTRGDTDTQYF. The CDR3 DNA is TGTGCCAGCAGTTTACGCCCGACTAGAGGTGACACAGATACGCAGTATTTT.

The chain has TRBV10-3 and TRBJ2-7; D is perhaps TRBD2 (5 bases). Germline CDR1 is ENHRY and CDR2 is SYGVKD. Trimming left V 0 bases short and J 4 bases short, with 13 bases between. The CDR3 extends over 15 amino acids. The CDR3 DNA is TGTGCCATCAGTGAGTCCCCAACTAGATCATACGAGCAGTACTTC. Protein sequence: CAISESPTRSYEQYF.

In regard to this clonotype: A junction boundary mismatches the germline segment, possibly from a read error. The chain employs TRBV20-1 and TRBJ1-1, with TRBD1 matching 7 bases. Germline CDR1 and CDR2: DFQATT and SNEGSKA (reference sequence). There are 14 residues in the CDR3. CDR3 loop: CSAGEYTGDTEAFF. DNA of the CDR3: TGCAGTGCTGGAGAGTATACAGGGGACACTGAAGCTTTCTTT.

This clonotype showed up just once. This sequence joins TRBV7-2 and TRBJ2-1; 13 nucleotides match TRBD2. Germline V gives CDR1 SGHTA, CDR2 FQGNSA. CDR3 size: 15 residues. J gave up 7 bases and V 3 bases, and 3 bases lay outside the gene matches. The CDR3 nucleotides are TGTGCCAGCAGCTTGTTACTAGCGGGGGGGAATGAGCAGTTCTTC. Translated: CASSLLLAGGNEQFF.